Sequencing of this T cell receptor beta chain was carried out in a study of blood T cells in healthy people across ages. Study summary: Template switching picked up about one barcoded beta molecule for each two T cells. General observations from the study: It was the long-lived donors that had more naive CD4+ cells and higher diversity than aged donors. The percentage of naive T cells correlated strongly with TCR beta diversity. In older individuals, TCR beta diversity per million T cells was lower, falling roughly linearly with age.

On this clonotype: Its antigen is unknown.

V lost 0 bases to trimming and J lost 0 bases, with 12 bases between them. CDR1 is MGHRA and CDR2 is YSYEKL in the germline V gene. The CDR3 consists of 16 residues. PCR was performed a second time for 7 to 11 cycles using a sample-barcoded 5' primer and a J-beta primer mix. TCRdb itself ran the 5' RACE reads through MiXCR, one entry per CDR3 protein. The sample lists about 750,000 distinct CDR3 sequences; about 48% were seen once. This TCR was recovered from an elderly man in good health. Material: blood. The rearrangement uses TRBV4-1 and TRBJ2-7; D gene ambiguous. CDR3 nucleotide sequence: TGCGCCAGCAGCCAAGATTTCAGGCAACTCTCCTACGAGCAGTACTTC. Its translation: CASSQDFRQLSYEQYF.